What follows describes a single T cell receptor (beta chain). This specimen comes from a study of healthy donors' naive CD4 and CD8 T cells. Starting from about 0.45 ug of total RNA, TCR libraries were made with linear amplification. One entry per CDR3 protein results from TCRdb running MiXCR on the reads. The repertoire includes approximately 200,000 distinct CDR3 sequences, under 85% of them detected once, and about 2.4% sits in the top ten. This CDR3 has 16 amino acids. The germline V gene has CDR1 SGHRS and CDR2 YFSETQ. V gave up 3 bases and J gave up 4 bases, with 19 bases separating them. The J gene is TRBJ2-5, the V gene TRBV5-1, with D maybe TRBD2 (6 bases). The sequencing input was naive CD4+ and CD8+ T cells sorted from blood, pooled from several donors. This TCR derives from a pool of human donors in good health; the sample pools cells from several healthy donors. CDR3 in DNA: TGCGCCAGCAGCTCCGTACTAGCTCGGGGTGGAGAGACCCAGTACTTC. Amino acids: CASSSVLARGGETQYF. Using reference TRBV5-1 and TRBJ2-5 for the parts outside the CDR3, the full variable domain is KAGVTQTPRYLIKTRGQQVTLSCSPISGHRSVSWYQQTPGQGLQFLFEYFSETQRNKGNFPGRFSGRQFSNSRSEMNVSTLELGDSALYLCASSSVLARGGETQYFGPGTRLLVL.